These 8 T cell receptor beta chains were all obtained from the same sample, sequenced in a study of Graves' ophthalmopathy and Graves' hyperthyroidism. Beta-chain TCR CDR3 regions were amplified from RNA transcripts. RT-PCR in the first round used HTBI primers; a second-round multiplex PCR followed. TCRdb re-analysed the multiplex PCR reads in MiXCR, keeping a single row per CDR3 protein. The table lists about 600,000 distinct CDR3 sequences, under 45% of them singletons, with 3.5% to 4.5% in the top ten. What was sequenced was peripheral blood or thyroid tissue (not recorded which). The source of these receptors is an adult man with Graves' hyperthyroidism.

The V call is TRBV10-2, the J call TRBJ2-5; 7 bases match TRBD2. This CDR3 is built from 14 residues. V lost 7 bases to trimming and J lost 2 bases; unmatched junction nucleotides: 7. Germline lookup yields CDR1 WSHSY and CDR2 SAAADI. In nucleotides, the CDR3 is TGCGCCAGCATGTCCCGGGACTATCAAGAGACCCAGTACTTC. Protein product: CASMSRDYQETQYF.

This rearrangement joins TRBV29-1 to TRBJ2-3; weak D call: TRBD2 (7 bases). Germline lookup yields CDR1 SQVTM and CDR2 ANQGSEA. CDR3 length: 14 amino acids. V shed 1 base and J shed 4 bases, with 12 bases lying between them. CDR3 sequence: CSVEVEGGPDTQYF. The CDR3 DNA reads as TGCAGCGTTGAAGTGGAGGGGGGGCCAGATACGCAGTATTTT.

The V gene is TRBV24-1, the J gene TRBJ2-1; maybe TRBD2 (5 bases). V was shortened by 2 bases and J by 5 bases, with 12 bases between the two germline ends. The CDR3 runs 15 residues. CDR1 KGHDR and CDR2 SFDVKD come from the germline V gene. The CDR3 is CATSDSWTSNNEQFF. The CDR3 DNA follows: TGTGCCACCAGTGATTCCTGGACTTCGAACAATGAGCAGTTCTTC.

About this clonotype: This may be a read error, as it is one base from a much larger clone. V gene TRBV12-3 or TRBV12-4 combines with J gene TRBJ1-3; no reliable D call. The CDR3 contains 14 residues. CDR3 nucleotide sequence: TGTGCCAGCAGATTACAGCTCTCTGGAAACACCATGTATTTT. Its translation: CASRLQLSGNTMYF.

The chain links TRBV6-4 to TRBJ1-4; D is undetermined. Trimming removed 5 bases at V and 4 bases at J, with 14 bases between. Germline values: CDR1 MRHNA, CDR2 SNTAGT. The CDR3 runs to 15 residues. CDR3 bases: TGTGCCAGCAGTTCCCGTCCCGGACTTAATGAAAAACTGTTTTTT. The encoded protein is CASSSRPGLNEKLFF.

This chain uses TRBV6-4 with TRBJ2-5; D possibly corresponds to TRBD2 (6 bases). Germline V gives CDR1 MRHNA, CDR2 SNTAGT. This CDR3 has 17 residues. Trimming took 9 bases from V and 1 from J, leaving 24 bases between them. CDR3 in DNA: TGTGCCAGACAAACTGGAGGGCCATCCGCAAGCCAAGAGACCCAGTACTTC. Its protein product is CARQTGGPSASQETQYF.

On this clonotype itself: A read error may account for a junction end that differs from germline. For the CDR3, the DNA is TGTGCCAGCAGTTACTCGAGGGGTTGGACAGGGGCCTTGGGTGGTGGCTACACCTTC. It codes for CASSYSRGWTGALGGGYTF. The genes are TRBV10-3 and TRBJ1-2, with 9 nucleotides matching TRBD1. Germline assignment: CDR1 ENHRY and CDR2 SYGVKD. This CDR3 has 19 residues.

This clonotype appeared a few times. The chain uses TRBV5-1 and TRBJ1-2; D is undetermined. The CDR3 covers 13 residues. Between the trimmed V and J ends, which lost 0 bases and 0 bases, there was a span of 3 bases. The germline CDR1 and CDR2 sequences are SGHRS and YFSETQ. CDR3 nucleotide sequence: TGCGCCAGCAGCTTGGAGACTAACTATGGCTACACCTTC. It yields the protein CASSLETNYGYTF.